The 2 T cell receptor beta chains below come from one sample, sequenced in a study of blood T cell repertoires in COVID-19. Profiled with immunoSEQ multiplex PCR; TCRdb holds only in-frame clones, not every one. The sample yields around 470,000 clones, nearly 90% seen once. The sequenced material came from peripheral blood. Receptor source: a man aged 18 to 29 with COVID-19, enrolled during active disease.

The genes are TRBV2 and TRBJ2-7; 10 nucleotides align to TRBD2. The germline V gene encodes CDR1 SNHLY and CDR2 FYNNEI. After removal of 0 bases from V and 7 bases from J, the junction contained 6 bases not matched to a gene. The CDR3 runs to 15 residues. In DNA, the CDR3 is TGTGCCAGCAGTGAAGCACGAGCGGGAGGGTGGGAGCAGTACTTC. Its translation is CASSEARAGGWEQYF.

This chain uses TRBV19 with TRBJ2-7, with D possibly matching TRBD1 (6 bases). The germline V gene has CDR1 LNHDA and CDR2 SQIVND (reference sequence). The germline V and J ends were trimmed by 5 bases and 1 base, with 12 bases remaining between them. The CDR3 totals 14 residues. For the CDR3, the DNA is TGTGCCAGTAGTCCGCAGGGGAAATCCTACGAGCAGTACTTC. This encodes CASSPQGKSYEQYF.